This T cell receptor (beta chain) appears in the sequencing data of a study of PD-L1 blockade in urothelial cancer. Study information: Males with urothelial cancer arising in the bladder constituted about 85% of the roughly 30 patients.

Specified time point: pretreatment peripheral blood. The germline gives CDR1 SGHRS, CDR2 YFSETQ. There are 17 residues in the CDR3. V gave up 0 bases and J gave up 1 base; unmatched junction bases: 5. Measured with immunoSEQ multiplex PCR; TCRdb has only the in-frame clones, and not every one. The data show tens of thousands of clones, approximately 86% seen once. This clonotype originated in a man in his 60s with urothelial cancer. The chain links TRBV5-1 to TRBJ2-5; TRBD2 aligns across 11 bases. Sequencing was performed on PBMCs, taken around atezolizumab (anti-PD-L1) treatment. The CDR3 loop is CASSLGPSGGFQETQYF. CDR3 DNA sequence: TGCGCCAGCAGCTTGGGTCCTAGCGGGGGGTTCCAAGAGACCCAGTACTTC.